The following is a TCR beta chain sequence with its context. What this receptor recognizes is not known. Base qualities are not recorded, but no much larger clone differs from it by a single base. The immunoSEQ Assay, a bias-controlled multiplex PCR, was used to amplify TCRbeta CDR3 regions from genomic DNA. Per the original workflow: Nucleated cell counts per sample were estimated from amplification of reference gene primers within the assay. To quantify the absolute abundance of each unique TCRbeta CDR3 rearrangement, sequence reads were collapsed and filtered. Productive Simpson clonality was computed per sample as the square root of Simpson's diversity index over productive rearrangements. Sourced from immuneACCESS, this table was stored by TCRdb with only in-frame sequences that have V and J called. A share of the clones is absent; for the studies checked, an unresolved V gene accounts for under half, and the remainder has no known explanation. The V and J calls and clone size come from that table; D and trimming were worked out from the DNA. The sample has about 84,000 clones on record, about 86% of them singletons. The ten largest clones capture over 30% of the sample.

The data were taken from a study of blood T cell repertoires in COVID-19 (TCRdb year 2020). Study-level background: Samples from collaborators originated in the United States, Italy and Spain and spanned both the acute and convalescent phases of COVID-19. The material from the prospective study consisted of cDNA or gDNA derived from T cells, B-cell-depleted T cells, or PBMCs. Subjects who had been exposed to COVID-19, were actively infected with it, or had recovered from it provided the deeply sampled blood TCRbeta repertoires that made up the dataset. The repertoires were released in a freely available public database meant as a resource for research on the immune response to SARS-CoV-2. The samples were drawn from two sources: the first 160 participants of the ongoing ImmuneRACE study, and over 950 subjects contributed by 6 global collaborators. Nearly every sample came with metadata listing a de-identified subject ID, COVID-19 status, age in years and sex. Where HLA class I and class II types were available, the types were taken from metadata supplied by the sample provider, not from assay-based typing.

Each collaborating institution followed its own protocols to collect whole blood in K2EDTA tubes. For TCRbeta analysis, collaborators shipped samples as frozen whole blood, isolated PBMCs, or DNA extracted from either of those sample types. CDR1 and CDR2 were assigned from the germline V gene as LGHNT and FRNRAP. Including the terminal cysteine and phenylalanine, the CDR3 comprises 16 residues. The DNA shown is the 48-base CDR3, in frame from base 1. At the junction V is shortened by 0 bases and J by 4 bases; bases outside the gene matches: 8. Summary of the overall study and its limitations: The amount of clinical and demographic metadata varied by source and participant and was provided uncurated.

Sequenced: peripheral blood. The rearranged segments are TRBV12-5 and TRBJ1-2, with 7 middle bases fitting TRBD1. The TCR comes from an elderly man with active or convalescent COVID-19. For the CDR3, the sequence is CASGLVLGQQFYGYTF. Read as DNA, the sequence is TGTGCTAGTGGTTTGGTACTGGGACAGCAATTCTATGGCTACACCTTC.